The 2 T cell receptor beta chains in this list originate from one sample, sequenced in a study of blood T cell repertoires in COVID-19. Using immunoSEQ multiplex PCR, the repertoire was profiled, and TCRdb retains in-frame clones only, with some absent. The sample yields 60,000 to 65,000 clones, 74% seen once. The sample consisted of peripheral blood. The source is a woman older than 75 with acute or convalescent COVID-19.

This chain connects TRBV6-5 to TRBJ1-3; D possibly corresponds to TRBD1 (5 bases). The germline V gene has CDR1 MNHEY and CDR2 SVGAGI. V shed 6 bases and J shed 0 bases, with 12 bases lying between them. The CDR3 spans 15 residues. CDR3 sequence (DNA): TGTGCCAGCAGCCCGACGGGGGGCTCTGGAAACACCATATATTTT. Translated, it gives CASSPTGGSGNTIYF.

The V and J genes are TRBV6-5 and TRBJ2-7, with 9 bases matching TRBD2. The J segment lost 3 bases and the V segment lost 6 bases, leaving 6 bases of the junction unmatched. CDR3 length: 14 residues. The germline CDR1 and CDR2 sequences are MNHEY and SVGAGI. CDR3 in DNA: TGTGCCAGCAGCTACATGACTAGCGGCTACGAGCAGTACTTC. Translation: CASSYMTSGYEQYF.